This TCR beta chain was obtained from a study of blood T cell repertoires in COVID-19. Seattle's cohort entered during active infection and was followed longitudinally. Repertoires were generated with immunoSEQ multiplex PCR, while TCRdb's copy carries only in-frame clones and drops some. This sample has just over 300,000 clones, with approximately 89% found just once. Sequencing used peripheral blood. The receptor was isolated from a woman between 25 and 40 years old with COVID-19, enrolled during active disease.

CDR3 loop: CSVEAVDLADTQYF. The DNA of the CDR3 is TGCAGCGTTGAAGCGGTAGATTTAGCAGATACGCAGTATTTT. V is TRBV29-1 and J is TRBJ2-3, with D unresolved. The germline gives CDR1 SQVTM, CDR2 ANQGSEA. V was shortened by 1 base and J by 4 bases, with 12 bases between the two germline ends. The CDR3 has 14 amino acids.